Shown below are 13 T cell receptor beta chains from a single sample sequenced in a study of T-cell memory formation after mild COVID-19. TCRdb fed the 5' RACE reads into MiXCR, producing one record per CDR3 protein. The sample consists of under 300,000 distinct CDR3 sequences, 8% to 10% of them appearing once. Sequencing used PBMCs or a T cell subset sorted from them (not recorded which). Receptors originate from a man between 18 and 29 years old who had mild COVID-19 (a few samples of this study predate the infection). Cell type and time point are not known.

This clonotype was seen only a few times. The V and J genes are TRBV6-5 and TRBJ1-4; the match to TRBD1 covers 7 bases. V trimming: 11 bases; J trimming: 0 bases; junction bases outside the gene matches: 12. The CDR3 covers 16 residues. Germline values: CDR1 MNHEY, CDR2 SVGAGI. The CDR3 loop reads CAAGGGGGATNEKLFF. The CDR3 region has the DNA TGTGCCGCAGGGGGGGGCGGTGGAGCAACTAATGAAAAACTGTTTTTT.

This chain links TRBV20-1 with TRBJ2-3, with D perhaps assigned TRBD1 or TRBD2 (7 bases each). The germline CDR1 and CDR2 sequences are DFQATT and SNEGSKA (reference sequence). V dropped 5 bases and J dropped 2 bases, with 14 bases sitting between them. The CDR3 is 14 amino acids. The CDR3 loop is CSASRGGDTDTQYF. In DNA form, the CDR3 reads TGCAGTGCTTCCAGGGGGGGCGACACAGATACGCAGTATTTT.

This clonotype was observed a few times. The V and J genes are TRBV29-1 and TRBJ1-5; D is perhaps TRBD1 (5 bases). Trimming took off 5 bases at V and 0 bases at J, with 17 bases between the two ends. The CDR3 loop spans 16 amino acids. Per the germline V gene, CDR1 is SQVTM and CDR2 is ANQGSEA. CDR3 nucleotides: TGCAGCGTTCGGGTCAACGGGGGGAATAGCAATCAGCCCCAGCATTTT. This codes for CSVRVNGGNSNQPQHF.

This clonotype was seen only a few times. The V and J genes are TRBV7-2 and TRBJ2-3, with D perhaps TRBD1 (7 bases). CDR3 size: 15 residues. Germline values: CDR1 SGHTA, CDR2 FQGNSA. V dropped 5 bases and J dropped 1 base, with 13 bases sitting between them. The DNA for the CDR3 is TGTGCCAGCAGCATCCAGGGGGGAGGCACAGATACGCAGTATTTT. Its protein product is CASSIQGGGTDTQYF. The full variable domain, completed using reference TRBV7-2 and TRBJ2-3, is GAGVSQSPSNKVTEKGKDVELRCDPISGHTALYWYRQSLGQGLEFLIYFQGNSAPDKSGLPSDRFSAERTGGSVSTLTIQRTQQEDSAVYLCASSIQGGGTDTQYFGPGTRLTVL.

In this sample, this clonotype turned up a few times. This chain connects TRBV5-1 to TRBJ1-1; 8 nucleotides agree with TRBD1. With V trimmed by 3 bases and J by 5 bases, 9 bases remained unmatched. The CDR3 is 15 amino acids. Germline lookup yields CDR1 SGHRS and CDR2 YFSETQ. The CDR3, as DNA: TGCGCCAGCAGCTCCGCAGGGGGCCAGTTGACTGAAGCTTTCTTT. Translated, it gives CASSSAGGQLTEAFF.

The chain uses TRBV27 and TRBJ2-3; D is perhaps TRBD1 (5 bases). In germline, CDR1 is MNHEY, CDR2 SMNVEV (reference sequence). Trimming removed 8 bases from V and 6 bases from J, with 9 bases in between. The CDR3 runs to 11 residues. The CDR3 spells CASGQYDTQYF. In nucleotides, the CDR3 is TGTGCCAGCGGACAATATGATACGCAGTATTTT.

This clonotype showed up just a few times. This chain joins TRBV20-1 and TRBJ1-5; the D is unclear. This CDR3 is 15 amino acids long. V lost 2 bases and J 4 bases, leaving 15 bases between the germline ends. Germline CDR1 is DFQATT and CDR2 is SNEGSKA (reference sequence). This CDR3 reads CSARMPGIGNQPQHF. CDR3 bases: TGCAGTGCTAGAATGCCGGGGATCGGGAATCAGCCCCAGCATTTT.

The chain uses TRBV29-1 and TRBJ2-5, with D maybe TRBD2 (5 bases). The V end was cut by 4 bases, the J end by 4 bases, with 13 bases between. The V gene's germline CDR1 is SQVTM and CDR2 ANQGSEA. The length of the CDR3 is 13 residues. CDR3 bases: TGCAGCGTTGGGAATCCAGGAGGAGAGACCCAGTACTTC. Its protein product is CSVGNPGGETQYF.

The CDR3 is CASSSTGVGNQPQHF. For the CDR3, the DNA is TGTGCCAGCAGTTCGACAGGGGTCGGCAATCAGCCCCAGCATTTT. The chain joins TRBV27 to TRBJ1-5; 8 bases fit TRBD1. Per germline, CDR1 MNHEY and CDR2 SMNVEV (reference sequence). The CDR3 is made up of 15 amino acids. V lost 4 bases to trimming and J lost 2 bases; unmatched junction nucleotides: 4.

This clonotype was observed a handful of times. The V and J genes are TRBV12-3 or TRBV12-4 and TRBJ1-1; TRBD1 aligns across 7 bases. The CDR3 runs to 15 residues. V lost 5 bases and J lost 1; bases outside the gene matches: 7. The CDR3 spells CASSPPRTGNTEAFF. DNA for the CDR3: TGTGCCAGCAGTCCCCCCAGGACAGGGAACACTGAAGCTTTCTTT.

V is TRBV12-3 or TRBV12-4 and J is TRBJ2-3, with D maybe TRBD1 (6 bases). CDR3 length: 12 residues. V lost 5 bases to trimming and J lost 5 bases, with 8 bases between them. The CDR3 DNA follows: TGTGCCAGCAGTGAACAGGGAGATACGCAGTATTTT. This gives the protein CASSEQGDTQYF.

The sample holds many counts of this clonotype. The chain has TRBV4-3 and TRBJ2-6; D is uncertain. CDR1 LGHNA and CDR2 YSLEER come from the germline V gene. This CDR3 comprises 17 residues. With 0 bases removed from V and 0 bases from J, the gap between germline ends came to 9 bases. The CDR3 region is CASSQDGHTSGANVLTF. The CDR3 bases are TGCGCCAGCAGCCAAGACGGGCACACCTCTGGGGCCAACGTCCTGACTTTC.

The rearrangement uses TRBV11-3 and TRBJ2-1; maybe TRBD1 (5 bases). V was pared by 4 bases and J by 8 bases, with 12 bases between. The CDR3 runs to 13 residues. Germline loops: CDR1 SGHNT, CDR2 YENEEA. CDR3: CASSWEGVDEQFF. CDR3 nucleotide sequence: TGTGCCAGCAGCTGGGAAGGGGTGGATGAGCAGTTCTTC.